This T cell receptor (beta chain) appears in the sequencing data of a study of CD8 T cells in Susac syndrome. Study background: Sequenced Susac syndrome patients included five or six with active disease and under ten who were in remission.

Trimming removed 6 bases from V and 0 bases from J, with 9 bases in between. The CDR3 has 14 residues. Germline lookup yields CDR1 MNHNY and CDR2 SVGAGI (reference sequence). The RNA, about 0.5 to 1 ug, was put through reverse transcription using random hexamers. It was immunoSEQ multiplex PCR that amplified TCR beta CDR3 across 54 Vbeta and 13 Jbeta. Using its own MiXCR run on the immunoSEQ multiplex PCR reads, TCRdb lists one record per CDR3 protein. In the table there are around 71,000 distinct CDR3 sequences, 93% of which are singletons. This TCR was recovered from a human donor with Susac syndrome. The sequencing input was CD4+ T cells from PBMCs. The chain links TRBV6-6 to TRBJ1-5; D is possibly TRBD1 (6 bases). The CDR3 loop is CASSGQNSNQPQHF. CDR3 nucleotide sequence: TGTGCCAGCAGCGGACAGAATAGCAATCAGCCCCAGCATTTT.